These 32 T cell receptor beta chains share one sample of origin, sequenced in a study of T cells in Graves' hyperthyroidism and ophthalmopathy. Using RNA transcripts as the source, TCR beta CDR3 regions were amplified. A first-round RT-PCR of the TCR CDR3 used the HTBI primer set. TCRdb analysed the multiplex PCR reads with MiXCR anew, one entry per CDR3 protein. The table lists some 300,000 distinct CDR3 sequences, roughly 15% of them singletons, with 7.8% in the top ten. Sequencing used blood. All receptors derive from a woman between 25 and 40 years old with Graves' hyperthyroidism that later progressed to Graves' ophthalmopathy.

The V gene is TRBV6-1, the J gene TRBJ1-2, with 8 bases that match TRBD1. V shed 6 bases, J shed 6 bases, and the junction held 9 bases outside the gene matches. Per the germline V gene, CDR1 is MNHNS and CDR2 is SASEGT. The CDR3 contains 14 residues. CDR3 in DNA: TGTGCCAGCAGCCGGAACCAGGGGGCTGATGGCTACACCTTC. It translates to CASSRNQGADGYTF.

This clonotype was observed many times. CDR3 in DNA: TGTGCCAGCACCCTCAGGTTGGGTTCAACTAGCACAGATACGCAGTATTTT. It is translated as CASTLRLGSTSTDTQYF. The chain has TRBV7-2 and TRBJ2-3, with D unresolved. The CDR3 covers 17 residues. CDR1 and CDR2 from the germline V gene are SGHTA and FQGNSA. Between the trimmed V and J ends, which lost 7 bases and 0 bases, there was a span of 20 bases.

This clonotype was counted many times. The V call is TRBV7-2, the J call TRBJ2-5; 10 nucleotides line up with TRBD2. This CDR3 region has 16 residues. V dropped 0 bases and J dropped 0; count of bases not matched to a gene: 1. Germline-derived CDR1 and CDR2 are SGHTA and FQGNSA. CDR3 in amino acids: CASSLATSGYQETQYF. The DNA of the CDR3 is TGTGCCAGCAGCTTAGCGACTAGCGGGTACCAAGAGACCCAGTACTTC.

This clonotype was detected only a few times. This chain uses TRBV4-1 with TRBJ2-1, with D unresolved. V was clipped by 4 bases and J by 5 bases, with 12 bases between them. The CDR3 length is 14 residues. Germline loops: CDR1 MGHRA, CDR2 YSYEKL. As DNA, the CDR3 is TGCGCCAGCAGCCCAAGCGACCCGGACAATGAGCAGTTCTTC. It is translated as CASSPSDPDNEQFF.

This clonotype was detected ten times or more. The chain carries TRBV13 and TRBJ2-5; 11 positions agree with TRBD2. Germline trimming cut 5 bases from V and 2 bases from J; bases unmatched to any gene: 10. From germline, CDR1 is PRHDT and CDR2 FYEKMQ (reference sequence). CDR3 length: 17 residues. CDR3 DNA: TGTGCCAGCAGCCCCGCCCTAGCGGGAGGAGGGCAAGAGACCCAGTACTTC. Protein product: CASSPALAGGGQETQYF.

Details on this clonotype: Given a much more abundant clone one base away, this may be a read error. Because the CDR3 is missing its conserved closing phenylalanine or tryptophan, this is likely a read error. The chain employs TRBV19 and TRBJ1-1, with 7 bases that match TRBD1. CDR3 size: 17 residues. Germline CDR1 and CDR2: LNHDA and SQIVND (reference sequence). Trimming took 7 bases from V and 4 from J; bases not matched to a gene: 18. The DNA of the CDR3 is TGTGCCAGTACCCGATTCCCTATGGGGACAGCTTTCACTGAAGCTTTCTCT. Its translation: CASTRFPMGTAFTEAFS.

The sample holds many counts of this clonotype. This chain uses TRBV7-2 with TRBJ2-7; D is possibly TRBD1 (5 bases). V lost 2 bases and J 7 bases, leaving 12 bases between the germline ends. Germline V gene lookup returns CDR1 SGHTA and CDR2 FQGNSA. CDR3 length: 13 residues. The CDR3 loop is CASSLFQGLEQYF. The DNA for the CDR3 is TGTGCCAGCAGCTTATTCCAGGGCTTGGAGCAGTACTTC.

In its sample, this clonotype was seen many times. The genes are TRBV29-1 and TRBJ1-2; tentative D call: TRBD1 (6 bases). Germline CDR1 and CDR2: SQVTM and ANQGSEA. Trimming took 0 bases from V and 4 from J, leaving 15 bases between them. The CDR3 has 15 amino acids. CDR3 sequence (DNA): TGCAGCGTTGAAGACCCCGGAGGGGGTGGCTATGGCTACACCTTC. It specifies CSVEDPGGGGYGYTF.

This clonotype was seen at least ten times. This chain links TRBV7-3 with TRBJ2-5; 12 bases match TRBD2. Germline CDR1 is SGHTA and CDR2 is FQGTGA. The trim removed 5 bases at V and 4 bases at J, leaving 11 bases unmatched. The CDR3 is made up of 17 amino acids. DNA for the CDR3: TGTGCCAGCAGCCCAACTAGCGGGAGGACGGGTGGAGAGACCCAGTACTTC. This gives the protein CASSPTSGRTGGETQYF.

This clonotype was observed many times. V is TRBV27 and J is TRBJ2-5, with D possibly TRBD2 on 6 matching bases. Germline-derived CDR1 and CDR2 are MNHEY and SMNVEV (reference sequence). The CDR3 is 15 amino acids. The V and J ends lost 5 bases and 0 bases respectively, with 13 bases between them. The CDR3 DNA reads TGTGCCAGCAGTACCTCGCTAGCGCACCAAGAGACCCAGTACTTC. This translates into CASSTSLAHQETQYF.

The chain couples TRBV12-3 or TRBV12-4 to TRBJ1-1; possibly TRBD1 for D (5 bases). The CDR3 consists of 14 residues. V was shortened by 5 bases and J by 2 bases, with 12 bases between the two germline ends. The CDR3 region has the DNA TGTGCCAGCAGTCCCCCCCAGGGTAACACTGAAGCTTTCTTT. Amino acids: CASSPPQGNTEAFF.

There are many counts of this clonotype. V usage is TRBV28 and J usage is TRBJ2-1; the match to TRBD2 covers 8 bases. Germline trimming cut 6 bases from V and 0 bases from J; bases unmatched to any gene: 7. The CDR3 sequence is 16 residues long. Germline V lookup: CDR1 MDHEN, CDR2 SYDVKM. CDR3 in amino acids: CASRSESGSSYNEQFF. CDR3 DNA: TGTGCCAGCAGGTCCGAAAGCGGGAGCTCCTACAATGAGCAGTTCTTC.

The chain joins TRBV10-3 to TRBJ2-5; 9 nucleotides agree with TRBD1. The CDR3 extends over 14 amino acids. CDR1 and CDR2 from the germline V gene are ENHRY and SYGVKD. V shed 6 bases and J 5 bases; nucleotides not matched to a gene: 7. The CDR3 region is CAISRTGEGETQYF. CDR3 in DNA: TGTGCCATCAGCAGGACAGGGGAGGGGGAGACCCAGTACTTC.

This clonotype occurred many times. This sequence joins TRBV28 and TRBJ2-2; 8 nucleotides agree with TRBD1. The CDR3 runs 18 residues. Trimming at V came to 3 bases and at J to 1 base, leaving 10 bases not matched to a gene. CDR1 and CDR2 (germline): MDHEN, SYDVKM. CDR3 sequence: CASSLAGGIIRNTGELFF. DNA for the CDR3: TGTGCCAGCAGTTTGGCAGGGGGCATAATTCGGAACACCGGGGAGCTGTTTTTT. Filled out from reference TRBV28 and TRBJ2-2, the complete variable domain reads DVKVTQSSRYLVKRTGEKVFLECVQDMDHENMFWYRQDPGLGLRLIYFSYDVKMKEKGDIPEGYSVSREKKERFSLILESASTNQTSMYLCASSLAGGIIRNTGELFFGEGSRLTVL.

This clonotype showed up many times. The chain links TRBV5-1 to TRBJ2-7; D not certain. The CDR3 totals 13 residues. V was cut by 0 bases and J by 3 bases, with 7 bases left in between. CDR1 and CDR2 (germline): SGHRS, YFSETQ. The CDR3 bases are TGCGCCAGCAGCTTGGAACTTAACTACGAGCAGTACTTC. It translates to CASSLELNYEQYF.

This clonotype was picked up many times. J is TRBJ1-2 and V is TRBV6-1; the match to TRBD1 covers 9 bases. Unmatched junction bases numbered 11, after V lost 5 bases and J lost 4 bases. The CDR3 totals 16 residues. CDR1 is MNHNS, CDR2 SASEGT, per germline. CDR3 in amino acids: CASSRLRDRVIYGYTF. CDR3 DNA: TGTGCCAGCAGTCGACTCCGGGACAGGGTTATCTATGGCTACACCTTC.

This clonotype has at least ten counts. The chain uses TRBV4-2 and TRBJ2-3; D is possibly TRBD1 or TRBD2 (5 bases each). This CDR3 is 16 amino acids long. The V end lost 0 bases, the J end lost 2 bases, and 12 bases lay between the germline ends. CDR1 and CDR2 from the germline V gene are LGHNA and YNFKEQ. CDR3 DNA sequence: TGTGCCAGCAGCCAAGATCGAGGGGTCCTCACAGATACGCAGTATTTT. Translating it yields CASSQDRGVLTDTQYF.

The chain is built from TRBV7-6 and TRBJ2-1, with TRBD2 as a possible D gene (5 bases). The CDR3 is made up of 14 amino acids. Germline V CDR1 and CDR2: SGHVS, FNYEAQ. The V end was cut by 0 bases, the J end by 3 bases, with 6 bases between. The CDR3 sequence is CASSLAAGYNEQFF. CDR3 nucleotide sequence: TGTGCCAGCAGCTTAGCCGCGGGCTACAATGAGCAGTTCTTC.

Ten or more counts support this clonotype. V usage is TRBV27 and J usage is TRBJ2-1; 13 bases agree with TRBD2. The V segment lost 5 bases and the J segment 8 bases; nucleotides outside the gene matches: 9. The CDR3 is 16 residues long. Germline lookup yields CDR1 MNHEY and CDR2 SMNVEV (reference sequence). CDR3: CASSAPGTSGNDEQFF. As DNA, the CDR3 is TGTGCCAGCAGTGCCCCCGGGACTAGCGGGAACGATGAGCAGTTCTTC.

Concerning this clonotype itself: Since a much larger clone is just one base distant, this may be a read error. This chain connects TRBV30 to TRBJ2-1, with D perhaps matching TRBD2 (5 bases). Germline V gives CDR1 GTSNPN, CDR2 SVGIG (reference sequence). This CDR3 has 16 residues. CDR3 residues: CARSVGVGVLYNEQFF. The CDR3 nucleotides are TGTGCCCGGAGTGTTGGGGTGGGAGTACTCTACAATGAGCAGTTCTTC. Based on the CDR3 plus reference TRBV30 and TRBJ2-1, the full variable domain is SQTIHQWPATLVQPVGSPLSLECTVEGTSNPNLYWYRQAAGRGLQLLFYSVGIGQISSEVPQNLSASRPQDRQFILSSKKLLLSDSGFYLCARSVGVGVLYNEQFFGPGTRLTVL.

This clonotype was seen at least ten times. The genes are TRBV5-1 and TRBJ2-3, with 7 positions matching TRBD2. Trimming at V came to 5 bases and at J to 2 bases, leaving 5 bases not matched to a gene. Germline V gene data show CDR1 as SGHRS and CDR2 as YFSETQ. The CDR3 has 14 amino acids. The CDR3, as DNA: TGCGCCAGCAGGTCAGCGGGGAACACAGATACGCAGTATTTT. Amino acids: CASRSAGNTDTQYF.

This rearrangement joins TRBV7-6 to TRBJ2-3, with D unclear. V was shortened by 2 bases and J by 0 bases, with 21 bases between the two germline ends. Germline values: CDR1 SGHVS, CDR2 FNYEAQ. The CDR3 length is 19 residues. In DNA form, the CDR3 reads TGTGCCAGCAGCTTATTTGGCGTCACGTCGGTCCAAAGCACAGATACGCAGTATTTT. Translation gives CASSLFGVTSVQSTDTQYF. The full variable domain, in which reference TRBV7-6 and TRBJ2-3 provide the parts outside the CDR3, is GAGVSQSPRYKVTKRGQDVALRCDPISGHVSLYWYRQALGQGPEFLTYFNYEAQQDKSGLPNDRFSAERPEGSISTLTIQRTEQRDSAMYRCASSLFGVTSVQSTDTQYFGPGTRLTVL.

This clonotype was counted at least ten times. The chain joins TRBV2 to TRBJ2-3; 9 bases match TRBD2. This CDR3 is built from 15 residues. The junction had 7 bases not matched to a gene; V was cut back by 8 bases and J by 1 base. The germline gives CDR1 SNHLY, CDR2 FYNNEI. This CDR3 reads CASAPTSGGTDTQYF. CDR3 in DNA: TGTGCCAGCGCGCCGACTAGCGGAGGCACAGATACGCAGTATTTT.

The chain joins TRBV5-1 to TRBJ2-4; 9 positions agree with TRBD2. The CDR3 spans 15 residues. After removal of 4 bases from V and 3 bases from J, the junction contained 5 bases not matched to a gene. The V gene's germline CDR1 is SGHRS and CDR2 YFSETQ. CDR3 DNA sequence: TGCGCCAGCAGCGAAGAAGCGGGAGGCAAAAACATTCAGTACTTC. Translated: CASSEEAGGKNIQYF.

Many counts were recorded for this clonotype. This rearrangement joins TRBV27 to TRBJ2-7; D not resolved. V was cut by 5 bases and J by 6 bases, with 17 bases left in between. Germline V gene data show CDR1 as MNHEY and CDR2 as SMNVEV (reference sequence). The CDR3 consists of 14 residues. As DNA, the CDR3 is TGTGCCAGCAGTGTCCTCGGTCGGTACGGCGAGCAGTACTTC. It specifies CASSVLGRYGEQYF.

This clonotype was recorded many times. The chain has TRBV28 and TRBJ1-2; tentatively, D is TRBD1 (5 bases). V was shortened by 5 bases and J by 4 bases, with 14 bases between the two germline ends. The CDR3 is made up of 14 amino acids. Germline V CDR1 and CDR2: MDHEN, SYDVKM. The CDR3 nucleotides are TGTGCCAGCAGTACCCTGGGGGGATCCTATGGCTACACCTTC. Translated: CASSTLGGSYGYTF.

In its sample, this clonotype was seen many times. The CDR3 region has the DNA TGTGCCAGTAGTAAAAAGGGGGCGAGCACTGAAGCTTTCTTT. Encoded protein: CASSKKGASTEAFF. The J gene is TRBJ1-1, the V gene TRBV19; 7 bases are shared with TRBD1. This CDR3 spans 14 amino acids. Germline CDR1 and CDR2: LNHDA and SQIVND (reference sequence). Trimming cost V 4 bases and J 4 bases; bases outside gene matches: 6.

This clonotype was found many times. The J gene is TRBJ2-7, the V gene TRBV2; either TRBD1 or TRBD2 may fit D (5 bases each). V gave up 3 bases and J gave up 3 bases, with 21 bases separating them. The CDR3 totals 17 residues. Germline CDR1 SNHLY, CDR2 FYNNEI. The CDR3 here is CASSDNAPGRIFYEQYF. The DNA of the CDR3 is TGTGCCAGCAGTGATAACGCCCCGGGACGGATTTTCTACGAGCAGTACTTC.

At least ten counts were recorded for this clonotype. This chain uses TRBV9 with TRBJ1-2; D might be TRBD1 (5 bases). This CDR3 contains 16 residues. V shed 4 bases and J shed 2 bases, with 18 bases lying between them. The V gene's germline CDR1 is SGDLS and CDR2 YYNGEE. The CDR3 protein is CASSPTYGTDNYGYTF. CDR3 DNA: TGTGCCAGCAGCCCAACCTATGGGACCGACAACTATGGCTACACCTTC.

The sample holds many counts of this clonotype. CDR3: CASSLLGGFTEAFF. CDR3 nucleotide sequence: TGTGCCAGCAGTTTACTTGGGGGGTTCACTGAAGCTTTCTTT. V and J are TRBV28 and TRBJ1-1; D may be TRBD1 (5 bases). CDR3 size: 14 residues. Germline assignment: CDR1 MDHEN and CDR2 SYDVKM. Trimming pared 2 bases from V and 4 bases from J, leaving 11 bases between.

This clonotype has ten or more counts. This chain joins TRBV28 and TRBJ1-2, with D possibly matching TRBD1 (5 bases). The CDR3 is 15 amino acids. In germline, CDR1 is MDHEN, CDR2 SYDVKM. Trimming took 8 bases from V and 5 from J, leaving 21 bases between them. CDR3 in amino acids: CASGNFQGFRYGYTF. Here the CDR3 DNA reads TGTGCCAGCGGAAATTTCCAGGGATTTCGGTATGGCTACACCTTC.

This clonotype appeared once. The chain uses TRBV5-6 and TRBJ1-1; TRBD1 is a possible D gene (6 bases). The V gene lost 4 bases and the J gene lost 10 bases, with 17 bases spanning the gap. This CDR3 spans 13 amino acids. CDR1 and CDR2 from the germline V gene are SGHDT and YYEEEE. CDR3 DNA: TGTGCCAGCAGCCGGGAAATTACAGGGCGAGCTTTCTTT. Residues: CASSREITGRAFF.